This T cell receptor (beta chain) was obtained from a study of blood T cells in healthy people across ages. The CDR3 has 14 residues. CDR1 is KGHSH and CDR2 is LQKENI in the germline V gene. V was shortened by 1 base and J by 3 bases, with 9 bases between the two germline ends. Next came a second PCR, run for roughly 6 to 11 cycles, which used a sample-barcoded 5' primer along with a J-beta primer mix. The authors tagged each cDNA molecule using a template-switch adaptor with 12 random nucleotides. TCRdb reprocessed the 5' RACE reads via MiXCR and lists one record per CDR3 protein. Here the sample spans approximately 1,100,000 distinct CDR3 sequences, around 45% being singletons. This clonotype was seen a handful of times. Its antigen remains unknown. Broader study findings: Observed TCR beta diversity per million T cells went down as age went up. This fall followed a roughly linear course with age. Whereas aged donors had fewer naive CD4+ cells, long-lived donors had more of them and higher diversity.

Every sample gave at least 5 micrograms of total RNA when it was extracted. Sequencing was performed on blood. This chain joins TRBV18 and TRBJ1-1; D gene ambiguous. The sequence was obtained from a woman aged 55-75 years in good health. The CDR3 is CASSPRGQDTEAFF. The CDR3 region has the DNA TGTGCCAGCTCACCACGAGGGCAGGACACTGAAGCTTTCTTT.